The 8 T cell receptor beta chains listed next were all sequenced from one sample in a study of STAT5B mutations in CD4+ large granular lymphocyte leukemia. Here immunoSEQ multiplex PCR was the method, and the copy in TCRdb shows in-frame clones only, minus some. Of fewer than 40,000 clones listed, around 80% are singletons. The sample taken for sequencing was CD4+ T cells from blood buffy coats. All receptors come from a human donor in good health.

The V and J genes are TRBV7-2 and TRBJ2-7; perhaps D is TRBD1 or TRBD2 (5 bases each). The length of the CDR3 is 14 residues. CDR1 SGHTA and CDR2 FQGNSA come from the germline V gene. Trimming removed 2 bases from V and 5 bases from J, with 13 bases in between. CDR3 sequence: CASSLRGAGDEQYF. CDR3 in DNA: TGTGCCAGCAGCTTACGAGGGGCTGGGGACGAGCAGTACTTC.

In its sample, this clone was seen a few times. The J gene is TRBJ2-7, the V gene TRBV11-1; no definite D call. In germline, CDR1 is SGHAT, CDR2 FQDESV (reference sequence). This CDR3 region has 13 residues. The ends were cut back, 3 bases at V and 5 bases at J, with 11 bases in the middle. The CDR3 sequence is CASSFGNRDEQYF. The CDR3 DNA reads as TGTGCCAGCAGCTTCGGTAATCGGGACGAGCAGTACTTC. The variable domain in full, with the rest retrieved from reference TRBV11-1 and TRBJ2-7, is EAEVAQSPRYKITEKSQAVAFWCDPISGHATLYWYRQILGQGPELLVQFQDESVVDDSQLPKDRFSAERLKGVDSTLKIQPAELGDSAMYLCASSFGNRDEQYFGPGTRLTVT.

This rearrangement joins TRBV6-1 to TRBJ2-2; 12 bases agree with TRBD1. V was clipped by 8 bases and J by 5 bases; unmatched bases: 3. Germline lookup yields CDR1 MNHNS and CDR2 SASEGT. The CDR3 has 14 amino acids. The CDR3 DNA reads as TGTGCCAGCGCGGGACAGGGGGCTACCGGGGAGCTGTTTTTT. Protein sequence: CASAGQGATGELFF.

This sequence joins TRBV18 and TRBJ2-7; tentatively, D is TRBD2 (6 bases). Per germline, CDR1 KGHSH and CDR2 LQKENI. V shed 3 bases and J shed 3 bases, with 12 bases lying between them. This CDR3 is built from 14 residues. The CDR3 loop reads CASSPARGNYEQYF. CDR3 sequence (DNA): TGTGCCAGCTCACCCGCGCGGGGAAACTACGAGCAGTACTTC.

The rearrangement joins TRBV18 to TRBJ2-7; D gene uncertain. The germline CDR1 and CDR2 sequences are KGHSH and LQKENI. The length of the CDR3 is 12 residues. V was clipped by 2 bases and J by 6 bases, with 8 bases between them. This CDR3 reads CASSPTPAEQYF. CDR3 DNA sequence: TGTGCCAGCTCACCAACCCCTGCCGAGCAGTACTTC.

This chain links TRBV5-6 with TRBJ2-7, with a weak D call TRBD2 (7 bases). The CDR3 loop spans 17 amino acids. The V and J ends lost 4 bases and 1 base respectively, with 21 bases between them. Germline V lookup: CDR1 SGHDT, CDR2 YYEEEE. DNA for the CDR3: TGTGCCAGCAGCGACCCGGACAGAACCGGGAGGTCCTACGAGCAGTACTTC. Its translation is CASSDPDRTGRSYEQYF.

CDR3 amino acids: CASSETVNTEAFF. CDR3 DNA sequence: TGTGCCAGCAGTGAAACGGTGAACACTGAAGCTTTCTTT. The rearrangement joins TRBV6-1 to TRBJ1-1; D remains unclear. The CDR3 is 13 amino acids. CDR1 and CDR2 from the germline V gene are MNHNS and SASEGT. The V end was cut by 2 bases, the J end by 0 bases, with 4 bases between.

The chain recombines TRBV6-1 with TRBJ2-7; 11 bases line up with TRBD1. Germline CDR1 MNHNS, CDR2 SASEGT. This CDR3 comprises 15 residues. Trimming cost V 5 bases and J 5 bases; bases outside gene matches: 8. In DNA, the CDR3 is TGTGCCAGCAGTATCCGGACAGGGGGCGTCGACGAGCAGTACTTC. Its translation: CASSIRTGGVDEQYF.